Sequencing of this T cell receptor beta chain was carried out in a study of cytomegalovirus exposure and HLA in healthy donors. The overall study: An early release of data contained roughly 90 million unique TCRs, which came from HLA-typed donors. Study-level points and caveats: Investigators reported 150 to 200 TCR beta chains as tied to cytomegalovirus.

The CDR3 has 15 amino acids. Between the trimmed V and J ends, which lost 0 bases and 8 bases, there was a span of 16 bases. CDR1 and CDR2 from the germline V gene are SGHDN and FVKESK. Each donor was nominally healthy when sampled (though unrecorded immune exposures were likely). The study ran its PCR with 60 Vbeta and 13 Jbeta primers. TCRdb's copy holds only in-frame clones and misses some; the assay was immunoSEQ multiplex PCR. The repertoire holds 100,000 or so clones, with about three quarters as singletons. As to this clone: Its specificity is unknown.

The receptor comes from a man aged 25-45 years in good health and CMV-seropositive. The rearrangement links TRBV14 to TRBJ1-1, with D perhaps TRBD1 (5 bases). Sequencing input: PBMCs. CDR3 sequence (DNA): TGTGCCAGCAGCCAAGATCCTCGGGGGAGAATGGAAGCTTTCTTT. Its protein is CASSQDPRGRMEAFF.